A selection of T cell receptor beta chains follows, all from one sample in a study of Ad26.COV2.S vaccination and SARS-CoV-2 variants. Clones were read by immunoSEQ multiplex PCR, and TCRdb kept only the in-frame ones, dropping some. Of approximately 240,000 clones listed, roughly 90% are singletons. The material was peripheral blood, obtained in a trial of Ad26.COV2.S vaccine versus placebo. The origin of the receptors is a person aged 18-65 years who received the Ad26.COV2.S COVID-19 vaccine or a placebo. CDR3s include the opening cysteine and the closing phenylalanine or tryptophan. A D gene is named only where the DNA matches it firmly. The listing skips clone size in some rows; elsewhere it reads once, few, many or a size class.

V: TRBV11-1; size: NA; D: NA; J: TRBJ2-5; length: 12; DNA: TGTGCCAGCAGCTCTGAGGGGGAGACCCAGTACTTC; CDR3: CASSSEGETQYF
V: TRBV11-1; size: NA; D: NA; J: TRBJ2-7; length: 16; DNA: TGTGCCAGCAGCTTATTTTACCAGGGCCCCACCTACGAGCAGTACTTC; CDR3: CASSLFYQGPTYEQYF
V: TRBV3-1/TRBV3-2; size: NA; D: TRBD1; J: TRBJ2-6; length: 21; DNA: TGTGCCAGCAGCCAAGATAGAGGGGGACAGAGGGCACCCTCTGGGGCCAACGTCCTGACTTTC; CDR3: CASSQDRGGQRAPSGANVLTF
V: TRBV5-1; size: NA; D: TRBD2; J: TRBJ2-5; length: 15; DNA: TGCGCCAGCAGCTTGGTCACTAGCGGGGGAAAGACCCAGTACTTC; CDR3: CASSLVTSGGKTQYF
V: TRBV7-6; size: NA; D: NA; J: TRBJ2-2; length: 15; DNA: TGTGCCAGCAGCTTGATCCCAGAGAACACCGGGGAGCTGTTTTTT; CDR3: CASSLIPENTGELFF
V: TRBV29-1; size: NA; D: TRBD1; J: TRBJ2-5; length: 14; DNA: TGCAGCGTTGATGAGACAGGGTATTCCGAGACCCAGTACTTC; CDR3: CSVDETGYSETQYF
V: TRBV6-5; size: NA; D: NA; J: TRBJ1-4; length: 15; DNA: TGTGCCAGCAGTACCGGGACAAGATATAATGAAAAACTGTTTTTT; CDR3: CASSTGTRYNEKLFF
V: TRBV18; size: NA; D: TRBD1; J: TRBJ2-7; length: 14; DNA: TGTGCCAGCTCACCGACGGGACAGGTGTACGAGCAGTACTTC; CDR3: CASSPTGQVYEQYF
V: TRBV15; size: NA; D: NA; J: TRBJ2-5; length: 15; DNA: TGTGCCACCAGCCCCGGCACAACGAGGGAAGAGACCCAGTACTTC; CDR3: CATSPGTTREETQYF
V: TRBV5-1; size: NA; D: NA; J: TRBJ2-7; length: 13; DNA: TGCGCCAGCAGCTTGGCCCAGGCCTACGAGCAGTACTTC; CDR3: CASSLAQAYEQYF
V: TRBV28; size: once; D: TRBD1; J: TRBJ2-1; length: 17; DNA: TGTGCCAGCAGTTTTCGTAGGGGGCGAAACTCCTACAATGAGCAGTTCTTC; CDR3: CASSFRRGRNSYNEQFF
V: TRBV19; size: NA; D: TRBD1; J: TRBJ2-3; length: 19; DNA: TGTGCCAGTAGTCCCTCCGGGACAGGGCCCCTCGGGAGCACAGATACGCAGTATTTT; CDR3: CASSPSGTGPLGSTDTQYF
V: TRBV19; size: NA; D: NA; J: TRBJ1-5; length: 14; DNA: TGTGCCAGTAGTGGAGGGGTTGGAAATCAGCCCCAGCATTTT; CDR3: CASSGGVGNQPQHF
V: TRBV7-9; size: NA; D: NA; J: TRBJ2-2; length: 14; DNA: TGTGCCAGCAGCTTAAAGGGGAACTCCGGGGAGCTGTTTTTT; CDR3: CASSLKGNSGELFF
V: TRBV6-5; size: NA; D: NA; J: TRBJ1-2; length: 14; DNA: TGTGCCAGCAGTTACCAAACGGGACAAATGGGCTACACCTTC; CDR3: CASSYQTGQMGYTF
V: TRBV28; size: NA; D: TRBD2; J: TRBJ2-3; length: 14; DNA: TGTGCCAGCAGTACAGCGGGAGGGACAGATACGCAGTATTTT; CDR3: CASSTAGGTDTQYF
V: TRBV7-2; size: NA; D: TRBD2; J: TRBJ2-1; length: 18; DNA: TGTGCCAGCAGCTTATTTACTAGCGGGCTGGGACCTGGCAATGAGCAGTTCTTC; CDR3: CASSLFTSGLGPGNEQFF
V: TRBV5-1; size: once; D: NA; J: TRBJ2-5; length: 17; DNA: TGCGCCAGCAGCCCTTCGGGGCCGGGGTCCACGAGGGAGACCCAGTACTTC; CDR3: CASSPSGPGSTRETQYF
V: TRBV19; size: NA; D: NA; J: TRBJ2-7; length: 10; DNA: TGTGCCAGTAGTATAGGCCCCCCGGACTTC; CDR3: CASSIGPPDF
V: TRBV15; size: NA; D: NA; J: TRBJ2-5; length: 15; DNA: TGTGCCACCAGCAGAGATCTCAGTTTACAAGAGACCCAGTACTTC; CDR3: CATSRDLSLQETQYF
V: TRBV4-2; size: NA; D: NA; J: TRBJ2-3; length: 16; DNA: TGTGCCAGCAGACCCCTACTGGGCGTCTACACAGATACGCAGTATTTT; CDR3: CASRPLLGVYTDTQYF
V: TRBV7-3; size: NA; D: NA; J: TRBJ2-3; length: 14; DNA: TGTGCCAGCAGCCCACGACAGGTCACAGATACGCAGTATTTT; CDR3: CASSPRQVTDTQYF
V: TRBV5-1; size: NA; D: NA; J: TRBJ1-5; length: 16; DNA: TGCGCCAGCAGCCTGCCAGGGGAGGGGGGTAATCAGCCCCAGCATTTT; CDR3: CASSLPGEGGNQPQHF
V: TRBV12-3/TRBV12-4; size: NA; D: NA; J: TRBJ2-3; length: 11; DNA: TGTGCCAGCAGTTGGCTAGATACGCAGTATTTT; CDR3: CASSWLDTQYF
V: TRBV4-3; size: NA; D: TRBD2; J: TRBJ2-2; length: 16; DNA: TGCGCCAGCAGCCAAACTAGCGGGGGGGCATACGGGGAGCTGTTTTTT; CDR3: CASSQTSGGAYGELFF
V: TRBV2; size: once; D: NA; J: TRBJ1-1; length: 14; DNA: TGTGCCAGCAGTGACCAGGGGCGCGGCACTGAAGCTTTCTTT; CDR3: CASSDQGRGTEAFF
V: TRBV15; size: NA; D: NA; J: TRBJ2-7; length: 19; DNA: TGTGCCACCAGAAAGACTAGAAATGTAGGTGCGAAATCGGACTACGAGCAGTACTTC; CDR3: CATRKTRNVGAKSDYEQYF
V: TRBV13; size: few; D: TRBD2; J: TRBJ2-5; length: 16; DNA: TGTGCCAGCAGCTTAGGTGGCGGGGGGGCCAGAGAGACCCAGTACTTC; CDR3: CASSLGGGGARETQYF
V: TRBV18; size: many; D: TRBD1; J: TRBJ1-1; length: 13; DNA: TGTGCCAGCTCACCCCCTGGACAGGTAAAAGCTTTCTTT; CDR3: CASSPPGQVKAFF
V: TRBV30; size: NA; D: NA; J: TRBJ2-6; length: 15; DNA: TGTGCCTGGAGTGTAGGGAAAGCGGGGGCCAACGTCCTGACTTTC; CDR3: CAWSVGKAGANVLTF
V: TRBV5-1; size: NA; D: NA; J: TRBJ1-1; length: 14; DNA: TGCGCCAGCACCTCCTACCGAGAGAACACTGAAGCTTTCTTT; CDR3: CASTSYRENTEAFF
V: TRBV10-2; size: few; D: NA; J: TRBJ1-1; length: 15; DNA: TGCGCCAGCAGAGACTCCAGGGCGGCCAACACTGAAGCTTTCTTT; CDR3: CASRDSRAANTEAFF
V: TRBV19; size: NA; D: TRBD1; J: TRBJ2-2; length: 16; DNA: TGTGCCAGTAGGGAACAGGGGCCTCTGGGCACCGGGGAGCTGTTTTTT; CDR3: CASREQGPLGTGELFF
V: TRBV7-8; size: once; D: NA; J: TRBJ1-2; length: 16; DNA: TGTGCCAGCAGCTCCGGACTAGGAACAGCTAACTATGGCTACACCTTC; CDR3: CASSSGLGTANYGYTF
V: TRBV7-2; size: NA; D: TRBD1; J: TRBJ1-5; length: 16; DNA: TGTGCCAGCAGCTCCCTGGGACAGGGATCAAATCAGCCCCAGCATTTT; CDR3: CASSSLGQGSNQPQHF
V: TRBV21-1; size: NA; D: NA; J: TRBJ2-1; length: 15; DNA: TGTGCCAGCAGCCCTAGCTGGGTGGGGTACAATGAGCAGTTCTTC; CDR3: CASSPSWVGYNEQFF
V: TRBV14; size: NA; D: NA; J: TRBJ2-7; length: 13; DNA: TGTGCCAGCAGCCAAGTGTCGAACGCTGAGCAGTACTTC; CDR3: CASSQVSNAEQYF
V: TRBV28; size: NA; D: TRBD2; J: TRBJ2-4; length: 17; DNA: TGTGCCAGCAGTTTAGCGGGAGGACCCATAGCCAAAAACATTCAGTACTTC; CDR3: CASSLAGGPIAKNIQYF
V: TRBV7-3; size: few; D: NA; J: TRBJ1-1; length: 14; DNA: TGTGCCAGCAGCTCGAACGCCTGGGGCACTGAAGCTTTCTTT; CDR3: CASSSNAWGTEAFF
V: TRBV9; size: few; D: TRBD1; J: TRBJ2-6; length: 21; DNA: TGTGCCAGCAGCGCATTTTGGGAGACAGGGGTTTATAGAGCGAGGGCCAACGTCCTGACTTTC; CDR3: CASSAFWETGVYRARANVLTF
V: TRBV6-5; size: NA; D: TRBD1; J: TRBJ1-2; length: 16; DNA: TGTGCCAGCAGTTACTCCAATCCCGGGACAGGGAGGAGCTACACCTTC; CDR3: CASSYSNPGTGRSYTF
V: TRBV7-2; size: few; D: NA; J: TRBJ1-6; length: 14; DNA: TGTGCCAGCAGCCCGTTTCCCGGGGTGGCACCCCTCCACTTT; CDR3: CASSPFPGVAPLHF
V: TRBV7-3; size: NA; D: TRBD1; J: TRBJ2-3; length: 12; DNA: TGTGCCAGCAGCATAGGACAGGGATCGCAGTATTTT; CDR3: CASSIGQGSQYF
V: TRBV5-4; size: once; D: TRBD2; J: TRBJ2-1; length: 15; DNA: TGTGCCAGCAGCTGGACTAGCGGACCCCTCCAGGAGCAGTTCTTC; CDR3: CASSWTSGPLQEQFF
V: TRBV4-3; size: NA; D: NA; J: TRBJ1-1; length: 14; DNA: TGCGCCAGCAGCCAAGATCAGGGGCGCACTGAAGCTTTCTTT; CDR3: CASSQDQGRTEAFF